These 21 T cell receptor beta chains share one sample of origin, sequenced in a study of T cell repertoires in cytomegalovirus infection. TCRdb re-derived calls from the reads in MiXCR, one entry per CDR3 protein. The sample has approximately 400,000 distinct CDR3 sequences, about a third seen once; the top ten hold roughly 13%. Sequencing was carried out using PBMCs. These receptors all come from a human donor in good health (CMV status not recorded). Some clones in this sample may be carry-over from other donors' samples.

This clonotype was detected only a few times. The rearrangement joins TRBV28 to TRBJ2-2; 16 bases are a match to TRBD2. The germline V gene has CDR1 MDHEN and CDR2 SYDVKM. The CDR3 spans 18 residues. Trimming cost V 5 bases and J 7 bases; bases outside gene matches: 10. CDR3: CASSLAGLAGGLGGELFF. CDR3 in DNA: TGTGCCAGCAGTCTCGCGGGACTAGCGGGGGGGCTTGGCGGGGAGCTGTTTTTT.

This rearrangement joins TRBV5-6 to TRBJ2-3; a possible D gene is TRBD2 (6 bases). Germline assignment: CDR1 SGHDT and CDR2 YYEEEE. Deletions cut 0 bases from V and 4 bases from J, with 9 bases between. The CDR3 runs 14 residues. CDR3 in amino acids: CASSLGLEADTQYF. The CDR3, as DNA: TGTGCCAGCAGCTTGGGACTAGAGGCAGATACGCAGTATTTT.

The chain uses TRBV4-1 and TRBJ1-4; 7 nucleotides agree with TRBD1. CDR3 length: 16 amino acids. Germline V CDR1 and CDR2: MGHRA, YSYEKL. V lost 1 base and J lost 4; bases outside the gene matches: 6. CDR3 sequence reads: CASSQGHGTVNEKLFF. CDR3 sequence (DNA): TGCGCCAGCAGCCAAGGCCACGGGACAGTTAATGAAAAACTGTTTTTT.

This clonotype was found many times. This sequence joins TRBV25-1 and TRBJ2-5; 10 nucleotides line up with TRBD1. Germline V gives CDR1 MGHDK, CDR2 SYGVNS. This CDR3 has 18 amino acids. The V and J ends lost 4 bases and 0 bases, in that order; junction bases with no gene match: 11. The chain's CDR3 is CASSAEDRGMINQETQYF. Written as DNA, the CDR3 is TGTGCCAGCAGTGCCGAGGACAGGGGGATGATTAACCAAGAGACCCAGTACTTC.

This clonotype was observed a few times. V and J are TRBV20-1 and TRBJ2-5; 10 positions agree with TRBD1. Looked up from germline, CDR1 is DFQATT and CDR2 is SNEGSKA (reference sequence). CDR3 length: 17 amino acids. The V gene end was trimmed by 1 base and the J gene end by 4 bases; junction bases not matched to a gene: 12. The DNA for the CDR3 is TGCAGTGCTAGAGTCTTTCCGGGACAGGGGCTTGGAGAGACCCAGTACTTC. Translated, it gives CSARVFPGQGLGETQYF.

V and J are TRBV5-1 and TRBJ2-5; the D is unclear. Trimming pared 0 bases from V and 5 bases from J, leaving 14 bases between. Germline CDR1 is SGHRS and CDR2 is YFSETQ. This CDR3 has 15 residues. For the CDR3, the DNA is TGCGCCAGCAGCTTGGAGGCCCTCGCCCAGGAGACCCAGTACTTC. It translates to CASSLEALAQETQYF.

This clonotype has ten or more counts. The CDR3 loop reads CASSVGRLNTEAFF. CDR3 sequence (DNA): TGTGCCAGCAGCGTGGGACGTCTGAACACTGAAGCTTTCTTT. V usage is TRBV7-2 and J usage is TRBJ1-1; possible D gene TRBD1, 5 bases. Per germline, CDR1 SGHTA and CDR2 FQGNSA. The V gene lost 5 bases and the J gene lost 0 bases, with 10 bases spanning the gap. The CDR3 is 14 amino acids.

This clonotype has ten or more counts. The chain combines TRBV7-2 with TRBJ2-3; perhaps TRBD2 as D (5 bases). Germline CDR1 reads SGHTA; CDR2 reads FQGNSA. V was clipped by 5 bases and J by 5 bases, with 11 bases between them. This CDR3 is 13 amino acids long. CDR3 protein: CASSPDRGDTQYF. Here the CDR3 DNA reads TGTGCCAGCAGCCCCGACCGGGGAGATACGCAGTATTTT. The full variable domain, with the rest looked up from reference TRBV7-2 and TRBJ2-3, is GAGVSQSPSNKVTEKGKDVELRCDPISGHTALYWYRQSLGQGLEFLIYFQGNSAPDKSGLPSDRFSAERTGGSVSTLTIQRTQQEDSAVYLCASSPDRGDTQYFGPGTRLTVL.

This clonotype has ten or more counts. CDR3 bases: TGTGCCAGCAGCTTCGACGGGGCCTCCTACAATGAGCAGTTCTTC. Translation: CASSFDGASYNEQFF. The chain is built from TRBV7-3 and TRBJ2-1, with D perhaps being TRBD1 or TRBD2 (5 bases each). CDR3 length equals 15 residues. The germline V gene encodes CDR1 SGHTA and CDR2 FQGTGA. V gave up 3 bases and J gave up 0 bases, with 9 bases separating them.

This chain joins TRBV12-3 or TRBV12-4 and TRBJ2-4, with 7 bases that match TRBD1. J gave up 6 bases and V 5 bases, and 7 bases lay outside the gene matches. The CDR3 covers 14 residues. CDR3 amino acids: CASSPARDRNIQYF. Written as DNA, the CDR3 is TGTGCCAGCAGTCCCGCTCGGGACAGAAACATTCAGTACTTC.

This clonotype was counted between two and nine times. The chain has TRBV27 and TRBJ2-1, with 7 bases identical to TRBD2. This CDR3 is 14 amino acids long. Unmatched junction bases numbered 4, after V lost 8 bases and J lost 0 bases. Germline assignment: CDR1 MNHEY and CDR2 SMNVEV (reference sequence). DNA of the CDR3: TGTGCCAGCCAGAGCGGGGTCTCCTACAATGAGCAGTTCTTC. Its translation: CASQSGVSYNEQFF.

This clonotype was detected many times. The J gene is TRBJ1-1, the V gene TRBV12-3 or TRBV12-4; D perhaps matches TRBD1 (6 bases). The CDR3 covers 16 residues. With 4 bases removed from V and 0 bases from J, the gap between germline ends came to 15 bases. The DNA of the CDR3 is TGTGCCAGCAGTTATATCAGGGGAGTTATGAACACTGAAGCTTTCTTT. This translates into CASSYIRGVMNTEAFF.

Only a few counts were recorded for this clonotype. The chain has TRBV6-2 or TRBV6-3 and TRBJ2-7; TRBD1 aligns across 10 bases. V shed 9 bases and J 3 bases; nucleotides not matched to a gene: 8. The CDR3 spans 14 residues. Germline V gene lookup returns CDR1 MNHEY and CDR2 SVGEGT. In DNA, the CDR3 is TGTGCCAGTTTGAAGGACAGGGGGGTCTACGAGCAGTACTTC. Protein product: CASLKDRGVYEQYF.

The CDR3: CSARDRTSFNEQFF. In nucleotides, the CDR3 is TGCAGTGCTAGAGATAGGACTAGCTTTAATGAGCAGTTCTTC. The chain has TRBV20-1 and TRBJ2-1; 8 bases are shared with TRBD2. Trimming at V came to 0 bases and at J to 7 bases, leaving 5 bases not matched to a gene. Germline assignment: CDR1 DFQATT and CDR2 SNEGSKA (reference sequence). This CDR3 region has 14 residues.

V is TRBV28 and J is TRBJ1-2; no firm D call. The CDR3 contains 12 residues. Germline CDR1 and CDR2: MDHEN and SYDVKM. Trimming cost V 5 bases and J 4 bases, with 8 bases left between them. The CDR3 bases are TGTGCCAGCAGTATCCAGTCCTATGGCTACACCTTC. It codes for CASSIQSYGYTF.

This clonotype was detected only a few times. The chain is built from TRBV7-8 and TRBJ1-6, with 7 bases fitting TRBD1. The length of the CDR3 is 14 residues. Trimming at V came to 5 bases and at J to 8 bases, leaving 6 bases not matched to a gene. Germline loops: CDR1 SGHVS, CDR2 FQNEAQ. CDR3 DNA: TGTGCCAGCAGCCAAACAGGGGTGTATTCACCCCTCCACTTT. Translating it yields CASSQTGVYSPLHF. The full variable domain, rest sourced from reference TRBV7-8 and TRBJ1-6, is GAGVSQSPRYKVAKRGQDVALRCDPISGHVSLFWYQQALGQGPEFLTYFQNEAQLDKSGLPSDRFFAERPEGSVSTLKIQRTQQEDSAVYLCASSQTGVYSPLHFGNGTRLTVT.

The chain employs TRBV6-1 and TRBJ2-4; the D gene is possibly TRBD1 (6 bases). CDR3 length: 11 residues. Germline loops: CDR1 MNHNS, CDR2 SASEGT. V was clipped by 6 bases and J by 9 bases, with 9 bases between them. CDR3 protein: CASRQGGIQYF. In DNA, the CDR3 is TGTGCCAGCAGACAGGGCGGCATTCAGTACTTC.

This clonotype was seen many times. The J gene is TRBJ1-1, the V gene TRBV7-2; D call uncertain. The CDR3 runs 15 residues. Germline CDR1 is SGHTA and CDR2 is FQGNSA. The ends were cut back, 1 base at V and 0 bases at J, with 9 bases in the middle. CDR3 nucleotides: TGTGCCAGCAGCTTAGATCTGTTCTTGAACACTGAAGCTTTCTTT. Residues: CASSLDLFLNTEAFF.

The table lists this clonotype with many counts. The J gene is TRBJ2-7, the V gene TRBV7-2, with 8 bases lining up with TRBD2. Per germline, CDR1 SGHTA and CDR2 FQGNSA. The CDR3 loop spans 14 amino acids. Losses at the gene ends were 5 bases for V and 3 bases for J; bases not matched to a gene: 6. CDR3 residues: CASSPGGDHYEQYF. CDR3 DNA sequence: TGTGCCAGCAGCCCGGGGGGGGATCACTACGAGCAGTACTTC.

CDR3 bases: TGTGCCAGCAGTGAAATAGTCCCCAACAATGAGCAGTTCTTC. It yields the protein CASSEIVPNNEQFF. This rearrangement joins TRBV6-8 to TRBJ2-1; D remains unclear. Between the trimmed V and J ends, which lost 5 bases and 5 bases, there was a span of 13 bases. Germline CDR1 reads MNHGY; CDR2 reads SAAAGT. CDR3 length: 14 residues.

This clonotype was found many times. This chain connects TRBV6-1 to TRBJ1-3; D is perhaps TRBD1 (6 bases). CDR3 length equals 16 residues. Germline CDR1 and CDR2: MNHNS and SASEGT. V lost 6 bases to trimming and J lost 0 bases, with 15 bases between them. CDR3 coding DNA: TGTGCCAGCAGCCCGACGGGGGGCTCCTCTGGAAACACCATATATTTT. Translated, it gives CASSPTGGSSGNTIYF.